A single sample is the source of the 31 T cell receptor beta chains below, sequenced in a study of response to subunit inactivated influenza vaccine. TCRdb reanalysed the RT-PCR reads using MiXCR and keeps one entry per CDR3 protein. The data show 500,000 or so distinct CDR3 sequences, with 16% seen just once and less than 4% held by the top ten. The source was CD4+ T cells sorted from PBMCs, collected around 2 years after vaccination. These receptors were obtained from a man in his fifties or sixties who received an inactivated influenza vaccine.

This clonotype came up a few times. This chain joins TRBV10-3 and TRBJ1-2; TRBD1 aligns across 7 bases. There are 17 residues in the CDR3. V was pared by 3 bases and J by 8 bases, with 18 bases of the junction left unmatched. Germline CDR1 is ENHRY and CDR2 is SYGVKD. CDR3 DNA: TGTGCCATCAGTGACCCGGGGACATCACAGGGGATGAAGGGCTACACCTTC. Translating gives CAISDPGTSQGMKGYTF.

This clonotype was detected only a few times. The chain employs TRBV5-4 and TRBJ2-5, with D perhaps being TRBD1 or TRBD2 (7 bases each). V was clipped by 4 bases and J by 5 bases, with 15 bases between them. The CDR3 spans 14 residues. Germline CDR1 reads SGHNT; CDR2 reads YYREEE (reference sequence). CDR3 protein: CASSQGGVHETQYF. CDR3 nucleotide sequence: TGTGCCAGCAGCCAGGGGGGGGTCCACGAGACCCAGTACTTC. The full variable domain, in which reference TRBV5-4 and TRBJ2-5 provide the parts outside the CDR3, is ETGVTQSPTHLIKTRGQQVTLRCSSQSGHNTVSWYQQALGQGPQFIFQYYREEENGRGNFPPRFSGLQFPNYSSELNVNALELDDSALYLCASSQGGVHETQYFGPGTRLLVL.

This clonotype was recorded once. The chain combines TRBV12-3 or TRBV12-4 with TRBJ1-2; D is undetermined. V lost 7 bases, J lost 3 bases, and 12 bases lay in between. CDR3 size: 13 residues. DNA of the CDR3: TGTGCCAGCAAAAAATCTAGGGACTATGGCTACACCTTC. Translated: CASKKSRDYGYTF.

Notes on this clonotype: Just one base apart from a much larger clone, this may be a read error. The rearrangement uses TRBV5-1 and TRBJ2-3; D is ambiguous. Germline CDR1 reads SGHRS; CDR2 reads YFSETQ. The CDR3 runs to 16 residues. The CDR3 here is CASSLGSAPGTDTQDF. The CDR3 DNA sequence: TGCGCCAGCAGCTTGGGGTCGGCTCCTGGCACAGATACGCAGGATTTT.

This clonotype was counted at least ten times. The J gene is TRBJ2-3, the V gene TRBV5-1; D is unresolved. V lost 4 bases to trimming and J lost 4 bases, with 16 bases between them. Germline V gene sequence: CDR1 SGHRS, CDR2 YFSETQ. The CDR3 extends over 15 amino acids. As DNA, the CDR3 is TGCGCCAGCAGCACAACCGGTGGATTGGCAGATACGCAGTATTTT. Protein product: CASSTTGGLADTQYF.

This clonotype was detected only a few times. The genes are TRBV6-4 and TRBJ1-1; D is unclear. The CDR3 has 13 amino acids. V lost 3 bases and J 0 bases, leaving 5 bases between the germline ends. The germline V gene encodes CDR1 MRHNA and CDR2 SNTAGT. The DNA for the CDR3 is TGTGCCAGCAGTGAGCACCTGAACACTGAAGCTTTCTTT. This codes for CASSEHLNTEAFF.

This clonotype was observed a handful of times. This chain connects TRBV7-3 to TRBJ2-3; maybe TRBD2 (6 bases). The V gene lost 5 bases and the J gene lost 1 base, with 16 bases spanning the gap. Germline lookup yields CDR1 SGHTA and CDR2 FQGTGA. The CDR3 runs 16 residues. The CDR3 nucleotides are TGTGCCAGCAGCCCCACCACTAGCCGGGGCACAGATACGCAGTATTTT. Amino acid sequence: CASSPTTSRGTDTQYF.

This clonotype was seen ten or more times. The rearrangement uses TRBV10-3 and TRBJ2-7, with 10 bases that match TRBD2. Germline V gives CDR1 ENHRY, CDR2 SYGVKD. After removal of 4 bases from V and 0 bases from J, the junction contained 6 bases not matched to a gene. The CDR3 is 16 residues long. CDR3 DNA sequence: TGTGCCATCAGTGGTCGATCTAGCGGGAGCTCCTACGAGCAGTACTTC. This gives the protein CAISGRSSGSSYEQYF.

The table lists this clonotype with many counts. The rearrangement uses TRBV5-1 and TRBJ1-5; D remains unclear. Germline-derived CDR1 and CDR2 are SGHRS and YFSETQ. V gave up 3 bases and J gave up 6 bases, with 10 bases separating them. The CDR3 is made up of 13 amino acids. The CDR3 sequence: CASSSGFGQPQHF. The CDR3 region has the DNA TGCGCCAGCAGCTCCGGGTTTGGTCAGCCCCAGCATTTT. The full variable domain, rest sourced from reference TRBV5-1 and TRBJ1-5, is KAGVTQTPRYLIKTRGQQVTLSCSPISGHRSVSWYQQTPGQGLQFLFEYFSETQRNKGNFPGRFSGRQFSNSRSEMNVSTLELGDSALYLCASSSGFGQPQHFGDGTRLSIL.

This clonotype was counted many times. The J gene is TRBJ2-7, the V gene TRBV5-1, with D tentatively TRBD2 (6 bases). The CDR3 is 15 amino acids. Trimming removed 1 base at V and 4 bases at J, with 15 bases between. CDR1 SGHRS and CDR2 YFSETQ come from the germline V gene. The CDR3 region is CASSLSPGSGYEQYF. CDR3 in DNA: TGCGCCAGCAGCTTGAGCCCAGGCAGCGGGTACGAGCAGTACTTC.

This clonotype showed up just a few times. J is TRBJ2-5 and V is TRBV28, with 7 bases matching TRBD2. CDR1 and CDR2 (germline): MDHEN, SYDVKM. The CDR3 contains 15 residues. The J segment lost 4 bases and the V segment lost 5 bases, leaving 10 bases of the junction unmatched. CDR3 in DNA: TGTGCCAGCAGTCGACTAAGACTAGCCGTAGAGACCCAGTACTTC. Translating gives CASSRLRLAVETQYF.

The gene calls are TRBV12-3 or TRBV12-4 and TRBJ1-4; no clear D gene. This CDR3 has 14 residues. Trimming shortened V by 0 bases and J by 8 bases, and 10 bases separated the two germline ends. The CDR3 loop reads CASSLAPQGEKLFF. The CDR3 DNA follows: TGTGCCAGCAGTTTAGCGCCCCAAGGGGAAAAACTGTTTTTT.

This clonotype appeared once. The gene calls are TRBV20-1 and TRBJ2-1; TRBD2 aligns across 8 bases. CDR1 and CDR2 from the germline V gene are DFQATT and SNEGSKA (reference sequence). There are 15 residues in the CDR3. With V trimmed by 1 base and J by 11 bases, 13 bases remained unmatched. DNA for the CDR3: TGCAGTGCTAGAGGGGCTAGCGGGTACCCCCCGAAGCAGTTCTTC. Translated, it gives CSARGASGYPPKQFF.

The CDR3 region has the DNA TGCAGCGTTGCCTATGTGGGGGCTAGGTACGAGCAGTACTTC. Amino acids: CSVAYVGARYEQYF. The genes are TRBV29-1 and TRBJ2-7; the D gene is possibly TRBD1 (6 bases). From germline, CDR1 is SQVTM and CDR2 ANQGSEA. V gave up 4 bases and J gave up 4 bases, with 17 bases separating them. This CDR3 is 14 amino acids long.

The chain recombines TRBV6-2 or TRBV6-3 with TRBJ2-7; tentatively, D is TRBD1 (6 bases). V lost 2 bases to trimming and J lost 5 bases, with 13 bases between them. The V gene's germline CDR1 is MNHEY and CDR2 SVGEGT. This CDR3 is 14 amino acids long. Here the CDR3 DNA reads TGTGCCAGCAGTTACAAATTGAGGGGGAACGAGCAGTACTTC. It encodes CASSYKLRGNEQYF.

The CDR3 DNA is TGTGCCAGCAGTTACTCGGGACAGGGGGTCGGGGAGCTGTTTTTT. It codes for CASSYSGQGVGELFF. The chain employs TRBV6-5 and TRBJ2-2; 11 bases match TRBD1. V lost 0 bases to trimming and J lost 7 bases; unmatched junction nucleotides: 1. The CDR3 sequence is 15 residues long. Germline V gives CDR1 MNHEY, CDR2 SVGAGI.

This clonotype was observed many times. The V call is TRBV7-2, the J call TRBJ2-1, with 8 bases matching TRBD1. Germline lookup yields CDR1 SGHTA and CDR2 FQGNSA. The CDR3 covers 15 residues. V was clipped by 4 bases and J by 0 bases; unmatched bases: 2. This CDR3 is CASSWTGSSYNEQFF. Written as DNA, the CDR3 is TGTGCCAGCAGCTGGACAGGGAGCTCCTACAATGAGCAGTTCTTC.

This clonotype has more than one count but fewer than ten. The chain combines TRBV20-1 with TRBJ2-3; TRBD2 matches 11 bases. V was pared by 3 bases and J by 2 bases, with 7 bases of the junction left unmatched. This CDR3 comprises 16 residues. CDR1 is DFQATT, CDR2 SNEGSKA, per germline (reference sequence). CDR3 sequence (DNA): TGCAGTGCTAGGAATAGCGGGGGGGACCTCACAGATACGCAGTATTTT. Translation gives CSARNSGGDLTDTQYF.

This chain uses TRBV20-1 with TRBJ2-4; the match to TRBD1 covers 7 bases. The J segment lost 5 bases and the V segment lost 5 bases, leaving 9 bases of the junction unmatched. The V gene's germline CDR1 is DFQATT and CDR2 SNEGSKA (reference sequence). This CDR3 is built from 14 residues. The CDR3 region is CSARTGSWENIQYF. The CDR3 nucleotides are TGCAGTGCTCGGACAGGATCGTGGGAAAACATTCAGTACTTC.

The sample holds a few counts of this clonotype. This chain joins TRBV7-6 and TRBJ2-7, with D perhaps matching TRBD1 (6 bases). The germline gives CDR1 SGHVS, CDR2 FNYEAQ. V dropped 1 base and J dropped 5 bases, with 18 bases sitting between them. The CDR3 sequence is 16 residues long. CDR3 sequence: CASSLGHPLQGNEQYF. The CDR3 nucleotides read TGTGCCAGCAGCTTAGGCCACCCCTTACAGGGAAACGAGCAGTACTTC.

The chain recombines TRBV12-3 or TRBV12-4 with TRBJ1-1; D possibly corresponds to TRBD1 (6 bases). CDR3 length: 14 amino acids. Trimming stripped 5 bases from V and 5 bases from J, with 15 bases between. CDR3 loop: CASSPWGRGTEAFF. The CDR3 region has the DNA TGTGCCAGCAGTCCTTGGGGGCGGGGGACTGAAGCTTTCTTT.

This clonotype was found many times. This chain joins TRBV18 and TRBJ2-1; D is uncertain. V was cut by 2 bases and J by 2 bases, with 7 bases left in between. Germline CDR1 and CDR2: KGHSH and LQKENI. The CDR3 is 14 amino acids. CDR3: CASSPARTYNEQFF. The DNA of the CDR3 is TGTGCCAGCTCACCAGCGAGGACCTACAATGAGCAGTTCTTC.

This chain uses TRBV20-1 with TRBJ1-6, with 7 bases identical to TRBD1. Trimming took 4 bases from V and 8 from J; bases not matched to a gene: 5. Germline V gene data show CDR1 as DFQATT and CDR2 as SNEGSKA (reference sequence). This CDR3 is 13 amino acids long. The CDR3 sequence: CSATDRIDSPLHF. The DNA for the CDR3 is TGCAGTGCTACGGACAGGATTGATTCACCCCTCCACTTT.

The chain carries TRBV28 and TRBJ1-1; D unclear. Germline-derived CDR1 and CDR2 are MDHEN and SYDVKM. Trimming took 3 bases from V and 6 from J, leaving 5 bases between them. The CDR3 sequence is 11 residues long. The CDR3 is CASSFFAEAFF. For the CDR3, the DNA is TGTGCCAGCAGTTTTTTCGCTGAAGCTTTCTTT. The variable domain in full, completed from reference TRBV28 and TRBJ1-1, reads DVKVTQSSRYLVKRTGEKVFLECVQDMDHENMFWYRQDPGLGLRLIYFSYDVKMKEKGDIPEGYSVSREKKERFSLILESASTNQTSMYLCASSFFAEAFFGQGTRLTVV.

This clonotype was seen only a few times. The rearrangement uses TRBV7-2 and TRBJ1-2; D unclear. The CDR3 length is 16 residues. V lost 1 base and J 8 bases, leaving 20 bases between the germline ends. CDR1 is SGHTA, CDR2 FQGNSA, per germline. The CDR3 loop reads CASSLGPAESYGGYTF. CDR3 bases: TGTGCCAGCAGCTTAGGGCCGGCAGAGTCTTATGGCGGCTACACCTTC.

The chain recombines TRBV7-2 with TRBJ2-7; 8 nucleotides line up with TRBD2. Germline CDR1 reads SGHTA; CDR2 reads FQGNSA. The CDR3 totals 15 residues. With V trimmed by 2 bases and J by 2 bases, 5 bases remained unmatched. The CDR3 nucleotides read TGTGCCAGCAGCTTAACAGCGGGGGAGCCCTACGAGCAGTACTTC. Protein: CASSLTAGEPYEQYF.

This clonotype was observed a few times. The chain uses TRBV28 and TRBJ2-2, with a tentative D call TRBD2 (7 bases). This CDR3 has 16 residues. Per the germline V gene, CDR1 is MDHEN and CDR2 is SYDVKM. The ends were cut back, 7 bases at V and 7 bases at J, with 22 bases in the middle. CDR3 bases: TGTGCCAGCAAGGGTACGGGGGGCGCCTTCGGCGGGGAGCTGTTTTTT. Its protein product is CASKGTGGAFGGELFF.

The V and J genes are TRBV29-1 and TRBJ2-1, with D possibly being TRBD2 (6 bases). Germline CDR1 SQVTM, CDR2 ANQGSEA. CDR3 size: 14 residues. V was trimmed by 7 bases and J by 0 bases, leaving 13 bases between them. The DNA of the CDR3 is TGCAGCGCCCAGGCGGGGACCTCCTACAATGAGCAGTTCTTC. This encodes CSAQAGTSYNEQFF.

The rearrangement uses TRBV5-1 and TRBJ2-3; weak D call: TRBD2 (5 bases). Germline V lookup: CDR1 SGHRS, CDR2 YFSETQ. This CDR3 is 15 amino acids long. V dropped 0 bases and J dropped 4 bases, with 12 bases sitting between them. The CDR3 sequence: CASSLALLEADTQYF. As DNA, the CDR3 is TGCGCCAGCAGCTTGGCCCTGCTGGAGGCAGATACGCAGTATTTT.

The chain uses TRBV10-3 and TRBJ1-1; D unclear. Trimming took off 5 bases at V and 3 bases at J, with 13 bases between the two ends. Germline CDR1 reads ENHRY; CDR2 reads SYGVKD. CDR3 size: 14 residues. This CDR3 is CAISKQLQYTEAFF. Written as DNA, the CDR3 is TGTGCCATCAGTAAGCAGCTACAATACACTGAAGCTTTCTTT.

V and J are TRBV7-6 and TRBJ2-5; maybe TRBD1 (5 bases). CDR3 size: 13 residues. Germline V gene lookup returns CDR1 SGHVS and CDR2 FNYEAQ. Trimming removed 5 bases from V and 5 bases from J, with 12 bases in between. The DNA for the CDR3 is TGTGCCAGCAGCAAAGGGGTGGAGGAGACCCAGTACTTC. Residues: CASSKGVEETQYF.